This TCR beta chain derives from a study of CD8+ T cells in alopecia areata. Overall study context: Tofacitinib was taken orally by treated patients, and the dose was 5 to 10 mg twice daily. The tofacitinib course ran for 6 to 18 months and was followed by 6 months off drug.

RNA was extracted and reverse transcribed into cDNA as the sequencing template. TCRdb's copy holds only in-frame clones and misses some; the assay was immunoSEQ multiplex PCR. The repertoire holds fewer than 20,000 clones, with about three fifths as singletons. Lesional scalp punch biopsies and peripheral blood were collected from alopecia areata patients. Study results and limitations: Normal scalp showed lower clonality than lesional scalp, especially alopecia totalis/universalis.

V was clipped by 1 base and J by 7 bases, with 17 bases between them. The CDR3 is 16 amino acids. Per germline, CDR1 MGHRA and CDR2 YSYEKL. Details on this clone: The antigen is not known.

The clonotype comes from a human donor with alopecia areata. The V gene is TRBV4-1, the J gene TRBJ2-1; D is possibly TRBD2 (5 bases). Sample: skin. Here the CDR3 DNA reads TGCGCCAGCAGCCAAGGCGGTGCCGCGGGTGGTAATGAGCAGTTCTTC. Translation gives CASSQGGAAGGNEQFF.